The TCR beta chain described here comes from a study of blood T cells in healthy people across ages. Study-wide results and limits: Unknown CMV status may confound age-related changes in expanded clones.

Through a sample-barcoded 5' primer and a J-beta primer mix, a second PCR was run for roughly 7 to 11 cycles. Each cDNA molecule, via a template-switch adaptor with 12 random nucleotides, was tagged. Each CDR3 protein is one row after TCRdb ran MiXCR on the 5' RACE reads. The table has around 1,000,000 distinct CDR3 sequences, roughly a quarter seen once. This clonotype was seen more than once but under ten times. Its target is unknown. The CDR3 totals 15 residues. V shed 3 bases and J 7 bases; nucleotides not matched to a gene: 9. The germline V gene encodes CDR1 SGHNT and CDR2 YENEEA. Total RNA extraction produced at least 6 micrograms (per sample) for the study. In addition, the sample was reused for a study of T cells of mothers and their children. That paper states: The M1S primer of the second PCR added sample barcodes and 2-4 random nucleotides.

J is TRBJ2-1 and V is TRBV11-3; the match to TRBD2 covers 7 bases. The sequence derives from a girl aged 2-10 years in good health. Input material: blood. The CDR3, as DNA: TGTGCCAGCAGCTTCTGGGACTATTCCCTAAATGAGCAGTTCTTC. This encodes CASSFWDYSLNEQFF.